This T cell receptor (beta chain) was obtained from a study of blood T cell repertoires in COVID-19. Study information: The analysed material was cDNA or gDNA that came from T cells, B-cell-depleted T cells, or PBMCs.

Symptom resolution, clearance, or two negative PCRs marked donors in Cohort 3 as recovered. Germline V gene sequence: CDR1 MNHEY, CDR2 SVGAGI. V gave up 6 bases and J gave up 3 bases, with 12 bases separating them. CDR3 length: 14 residues. In the original workflow: Reference gene primer amplification gave nucleated cell count estimates. Libraries were prepared by immunoSEQ multiplex PCR; TCRdb keeps only in-frame clonotypes and omits some of them. That table is the source of V, J and clone size, and D and trimming were worked out from the DNA. Among about 48,000 clones listed, about 85% were seen once.

The sequence was collected from a woman between 45 and 60 years old who had recovered from COVID-19. The J gene is TRBJ2-1, the V gene TRBV6-5, with TRBD1 as a possible D gene (6 bases). Sample: PBMCs or T cells enriched from blood (not recorded which). In DNA form, the CDR3 reads TGTGCCAGCAGCCCCAGGGGTGACTACAATGAGCAGTTCTTC. It is translated as CASSPRGDYNEQFF.